This T cell receptor (beta chain) was retrieved from a study of blood T cell repertoires in COVID-19. Study context: Nucleic acid was either cDNA or gDNA, and it came from T cells, B-cell-depleted T cells, or PBMCs.

This CDR3 is built from 19 residues. The germline CDR1 and CDR2 sequences are SGHAT and FQNNGV. J gave up 2 bases and V 5 bases, and 12 bases lay outside the gene matches. Authors' data handling: Amplification of reference gene primers provided the estimated nucleated cell counts. TCRdb's table, derived via immunoSEQ multiplex PCR, lists solely in-frame clones and lacks some. V, J and clone size reflect that table, while D and trimming were determined from the DNA. The sample has fewer than 70,000 clones, less than 90% seen once. The source is a woman between 65 and 79 years old with active COVID-19. Sequencing was carried out using peripheral blood. The chain joins TRBV11-2 to TRBJ2-1; 13 nucleotides agree with TRBD2. CDR3 amino acids: CASSQRTSGSLITYNEQFF. The CDR3 DNA sequence: TGTGCCAGCAGCCAAAGGACTAGCGGGAGTTTGATAACCTACAATGAGCAGTTCTTC.